These 20 T cell receptor beta chains were sequenced from one sample in a study of cytotoxic CD8 clonotypes in ibrutinib-treated CLL. Profiled with immunoSEQ multiplex PCR; TCRdb holds only in-frame clones, not every one. Of roughly 200,000 clones listed, roughly 65% are singletons. Sequenced material: PBMCs, taken after 12 months of ibrutinib treatment. Receptor source: a human donor with chronic lymphocytic leukemia.

In this sample, this clone turned up a few times. The chain joins TRBV2 to TRBJ1-1, with 8 bases matching TRBD1. The J segment lost 5 bases and the V segment lost 6 bases, leaving 5 bases of the junction unmatched. In germline, CDR1 is SNHLY, CDR2 FYNNEI. The CDR3 extends over 13 amino acids. The CDR3 here is CASSYGQGTEAFF. The CDR3 coding sequence is TGTGCCAGCAGCTATGGACAGGGTACTGAAGCTTTCTTT.

V is TRBV9 and J is TRBJ2-7; 7 bases match TRBD1. The CDR3 is 14 amino acids. After removal of 1 base from V and 3 bases from J, the junction contained 4 bases not matched to a gene. Germline CDR1 and CDR2: SGDLS and YYNGEE. CDR3 sequence reads: CASSVRDSVYEQYF. For the CDR3, the DNA is TGTGCCAGCAGCGTACGGGACAGCGTCTACGAGCAGTACTTC.

This clone came up once. The gene calls are TRBV6-1 and TRBJ1-2; TRBD1 aligns across 7 bases. Trimming took 6 bases from V and 4 from J; bases not matched to a gene: 8. This CDR3 is 14 amino acids long. Looked up from germline, CDR1 is MNHNS and CDR2 is SASEGT. As DNA, the CDR3 is TGTGCCAGCAGCCGGGACAGTTTTTTCTATGGCTACACCTTC. Translating gives CASSRDSFFYGYTF.

This clone showed up just a few times. The CDR3 spells CASTRDRGGNQPQHF. CDR3 bases: TGTGCCAGCACCCGAGACAGGGGAGGCAATCAGCCCCAGCATTTT. This chain links TRBV6-5 with TRBJ1-5, with TRBD1 matching 8 bases. The germline CDR1 and CDR2 sequences are MNHEY and SVGAGI. With V trimmed by 7 bases and J by 2 bases, 7 bases remained unmatched. The CDR3 runs to 15 residues.

The J gene is TRBJ1-1, the V gene TRBV5-1; TRBD1 aligns across 7 bases. CDR3 size: 16 residues. The junction had 9 bases not matched to a gene; V was cut back by 3 bases and J by 1 base. Germline assignment: CDR1 SGHRS and CDR2 YFSETQ. The CDR3 loop is CASSYYAGTANTEAFF. The CDR3, as DNA: TGCGCCAGCAGCTATTACGCCGGGACAGCGAACACTGAAGCTTTCTTT. Full variable domain (outside the CDR3, taken from reference TRBV5-1 and TRBJ1-1): KAGVTQTPRYLIKTRGQQVTLSCSPISGHRSVSWYQQTPGQGLQFLFEYFSETQRNKGNFPGRFSGRQFSNSRSEMNVSTLELGDSALYLCASSYYAGTANTEAFFGQGTRLTVV.

V usage is TRBV11-1 and J usage is TRBJ2-7; D possibly corresponds to TRBD2 (6 bases). Germline CDR1 reads SGHAT; CDR2 reads FQDESV (reference sequence). Trimming cost V 3 bases and J 5 bases, with 17 bases left between them. The CDR3 has 15 residues. The CDR3, as DNA: TGTGCCAGCAGCTTGGAGACGGGAGTAAACCACGAGCAGTACTTC. Protein product: CASSLETGVNHEQYF.

This clone is a singleton in its sample. V gene TRBV5-1 combines with J gene TRBJ1-1; no clear D gene. CDR1 and CDR2 from the germline V gene are SGHRS and YFSETQ. The CDR3 consists of 15 residues. Trimming removed 0 bases from V and 6 bases from J, with 15 bases in between. This CDR3 is CASSLDMGFSAEAFF. Here the CDR3 DNA reads TGCGCCAGCAGCTTGGATATGGGGTTTAGTGCTGAAGCTTTCTTT. Supplemented by reference TRBV5-1 and TRBJ1-1, the full variable domain reads KAGVTQTPRYLIKTRGQQVTLSCSPISGHRSVSWYQQTPGQGLQFLFEYFSETQRNKGNFPGRFSGRQFSNSRSEMNVSTLELGDSALYLCASSLDMGFSAEAFFGQGTRLTVV.

The rearrangement uses TRBV6-5 and TRBJ2-2, with 9 bases identical to TRBD1. Trimming cost V 6 bases and J 4 bases; bases outside gene matches: 6. The CDR3 contains 15 residues. The V gene's germline CDR1 is MNHEY and CDR2 SVGAGI. CDR3 DNA: TGTGCCAGCAGAATACAGGGGGCGGGCACCGGGGAGCTGTTTTTT. Its translation is CASRIQGAGTGELFF.

The chain carries TRBV2 and TRBJ2-5; 7 bases match TRBD1. Germline CDR1 SNHLY, CDR2 FYNNEI. J lost 4 bases, V lost 8 bases, and 16 bases had no gene match. The CDR3 is made up of 16 amino acids. The CDR3 coding sequence is TGTGCCAGCTGTCGTTTCGGGCAGGGGGTGGGAGAGACCCAGTACTTC. Amino acid sequence: CASCRFGQGVGETQYF.

The V and J genes are TRBV18 and TRBJ1-1; D not resolved. V shed 1 base and J shed 5 bases, with 11 bases lying between them. Germline CDR1 reads KGHSH; CDR2 reads LQKENI. The CDR3 sequence is 14 residues long. CDR3 residues: CASSPRLGGTEAFF. Written as DNA, the CDR3 is TGTGCCAGCTCACCACGACTCGGAGGGACTGAAGCTTTCTTT.

The chain is built from TRBV5-1 and TRBJ2-5; 8 bases map to TRBD2. Trimming at V came to 2 bases and at J to 2 bases, leaving 11 bases not matched to a gene. CDR1 and CDR2 from the germline V gene are SGHRS and YFSETQ. CDR3 length equals 17 residues. CDR3 DNA sequence: TGCGCCAGCAGCTTAGGGAGGACTAGCAGAGGGCAAGAGACCCAGTACTTC. It specifies CASSLGRTSRGQETQYF.

V usage is TRBV5-1 and J usage is TRBJ2-1; 8 nucleotides match TRBD1. The CDR3 contains 15 residues. Losses at the gene ends were 1 base for V and 5 bases for J; bases not matched to a gene: 5. Germline-derived CDR1 and CDR2 are SGHRS and YFSETQ. The DNA for the CDR3 is TGCGCCAGCAGCTTGACGCAGGGGGCTCACAATGAGCAGTTCTTC. It is translated as CASSLTQGAHNEQFF.

This chain uses TRBV9 with TRBJ2-7; 7 nucleotides line up with TRBD2. The J segment lost 2 bases and the V segment lost 2 bases, leaving 4 bases of the junction unmatched. Germline V gives CDR1 SGDLS, CDR2 YYNGEE. The CDR3 is 14 amino acids. The CDR3: CASSVGGSPYEQYF. CDR3 coding DNA: TGTGCCAGCAGCGTGGGCGGGAGCCCCTACGAGCAGTACTTC.

J is TRBJ1-4 and V is TRBV5-4; 8 nucleotides agree with TRBD1. The V segment lost 3 bases and the J segment 9 bases; nucleotides outside the gene matches: 19. The CDR3 extends over 18 amino acids. Germline CDR1 is SGHNT and CDR2 is YYREEE (reference sequence). The CDR3 loop is CASSSGRTRTGTNQKLFF. The CDR3 nucleotides are TGTGCCAGCAGCTCCGGGCGGACTCGGACAGGGACAAATCAAAAACTGTTTTTT.

This chain joins TRBV2 and TRBJ2-7; possibly TRBD2 for D (10 bases). CDR1 is SNHLY, CDR2 FYNNEI, per germline. CDR3 length: 19 amino acids. The germline V and J ends were trimmed by 10 bases and 3 bases, with 34 bases remaining between them. The CDR3 nucleotides are TGTGCCACCGACCGGGACAGGGAGACCCTAGCGGGAGATTTCTACGAGCAGTACTTC. Translated, it gives CATDRDRETLAGDFYEQYF.

This clone was counted a few times. The rearrangement links TRBV4-3 to TRBJ2-3; TRBD1 aligns across 8 bases. Germline CDR1 is LGHNA and CDR2 is YSLEER. This CDR3 is 15 amino acids long. J was trimmed by 2 bases and V by 4 bases; bases with no gene match: 5. The CDR3 is CASSLRTGNTDTQYF. The CDR3 DNA sequence: TGCGCCAGCAGCCTCCGGACAGGGAACACAGATACGCAGTATTTT.

This chain connects TRBV30 to TRBJ1-5; 12 bases match TRBD1. V trimming: 1 base; J trimming: 2 bases; junction bases outside the gene matches: 15. This CDR3 is built from 20 residues. Germline CDR1 is GTSNPN and CDR2 is SVGIG (reference sequence). The CDR3 DNA follows: TGTGCCTGGAGTGACGGGACAGGGGGCAAGAGAGGGTACGGCAATCAGCCCCAGCATTTT. This sequence encodes CAWSDGTGGKRGYGNQPQHF.

The table lists this clone with a few counts. The chain couples TRBV7-6 to TRBJ1-3; D uncertain. The germline gives CDR1 SGHVS, CDR2 FNYEAQ. V was shortened by 4 bases and J by 4 bases, with 17 bases between the two germline ends. This CDR3 region has 16 residues. CDR3 sequence: CASSSSGSASGNTIYF. The CDR3 nucleotides read TGTGCCAGCAGCTCATCGGGCTCCGCGTCGGGAAACACCATATATTTT.

The chain employs TRBV6-6 and TRBJ1-1, with a possible D match to TRBD1 (5 bases). Germline loops: CDR1 MNHNY, CDR2 SVGAGI (reference sequence). The CDR3 loop spans 14 amino acids. The ends were cut back, 5 bases at V and 6 bases at J, with 16 bases in the middle. CDR3 in DNA: TGTGCCAGCAGTCCCCGGGGCACGACCTCTGAAGCTTTCTTT. As protein: CASSPRGTTSEAFF.

The chain has TRBV7-9 and TRBJ2-7, with TRBD1 as a possible D gene (5 bases). Between the trimmed V and J ends, which lost 5 bases and 6 bases, there was a span of 11 bases. The V gene's germline CDR1 is SEHNR and CDR2 FQNEAQ (reference sequence). The CDR3 has 12 amino acids. CDR3 sequence: CASSQGWAEQYF. CDR3 sequence (DNA): TGTGCCAGCAGCCAGGGTTGGGCCGAGCAGTACTTC.